This is a list of T cell receptor beta chains from one sample in a study of blood T cell repertoires in COVID-19. TCRdb keeps only in-frame clones here, not all; method: immunoSEQ multiplex PCR. This repertoire shows roughly 290,000 clones, approximately 84% found once; its top ten account for roughly 2.1%. Input material: peripheral blood. These receptors were collected from a woman in her twenties or thirties who had recovered from COVID-19. CDR3s include the opening cysteine and the closing phenylalanine or tryptophan. D genes are given only for firm matches. Only some rows state a clone size, as once, few, many or a class for expanded clones.

cdr3_aa cdr3_nt j_call d_call v_call clone_size
CASSGTADTQYF TGTGCCAGCAGTGGGACAGCAGATACGCAGTATTTT TRBJ2-3 . TRBV2 .
CAWAGQGTEAFF TGTGCCTGGGCGGGACAGGGAACTGAAGCTTTCTTT TRBJ1-1 TRBD1 TRBV30 .
CASTQGPAYEPGQGEPDTQYF TGTGCCAGCACCCAAGGCCCCGCATACGAACCGGGACAGGGTGAGCCAGATACGCAGTATTTT TRBJ2-3 TRBD1 TRBV4-2 once
CASSETGIYNYGYTF TGTGCCAGCAGTGAGACAGGGATTTATAACTATGGCTACACCTTC TRBJ1-2 TRBD1 TRBV27 .
CASSLGTSENYEQYF TGCGCCAGCAGCCTTGGGACTAGCGAAAACTACGAGCAGTACTTC TRBJ2-7 TRBD2 TRBV4-1 .
CASSPGGSGGRTSYNEQFF TGTGCCAGCAGCCCCGGCGGTAGCGGGGGCCGAACTTCCTACAATGAGCAGTTCTTC TRBJ2-1 TRBD2 TRBV7-8 few
CASSGTVTMYTDTQYF TGTGCCAGCAGTGGGACAGTTACTATGTACACAGATACGCAGTATTTT TRBJ2-3 . TRBV2 .
CASSPRQGEKLFF TGTGCCAGCAGCCCCCGACAGGGTGAAAAACTGTTTTTT TRBJ1-4 TRBD1 TRBV3-1/TRBV3-2 .
CASSKGGVTDTQYF TGCGCCAGCAGCAAAGGGGGAGTCACAGATACGCAGTATTTT TRBJ2-3 . TRBV4-1 .
CASSLGQVVEQFF TGCGCCAGCAGCTTAGGACAGGTCGTAGAGCAGTTCTTC TRBJ2-1 TRBD1 TRBV5-1 .
CASSLVFANEQFF TGTGCCAGCAGCTTAGTTTTTGCGAATGAGCAGTTCTTC TRBJ2-1 . TRBV7-2 .
CASGLTTGGSSYNEQFF TGTGCTAGTGGTTTGACAACGGGAGGGAGCTCCTACAATGAGCAGTTCTTC TRBJ2-1 TRBD2 TRBV12-5 .
CATSETGGIYGYTF TGTGCCACCAGTGAGACAGGGGGTATCTATGGCTACACCTTC TRBJ1-2 TRBD1 TRBV24-1 .
CASRELRGSEQYF TGTGCCAGCAGAGAGCTTAGGGGGTCCGAGCAGTACTTC TRBJ2-7 . TRBV6-5 .
CASSRDYNTQETQYF TGTGCCAGCAGCCGGGACTATAACACTCAAGAGACCCAGTACTTC TRBJ2-5 TRBD2 TRBV4-2 .
CASSLSEGLETQYF TGTGCCAGCAGTTTAAGTGAGGGCCTAGAGACCCAGTACTTC TRBJ2-5 . TRBV28 .
CASSYSGTGGYEQYF TGTGCCAGCAGTTACTCGGGGACAGGCGGGTACGAGCAGTACTTC TRBJ2-7 TRBD1 TRBV6-6 .
CAWKRGGSEKLFF TGTGCCTGGAAACGGGGAGGTTCTGAAAAACTGTTTTTT TRBJ1-4 . TRBV30 .
CASSYSLANYGYTF TGTGCCAGCAGTTACTCGTTAGCGAACTATGGCTACACCTTC TRBJ1-2 . TRBV6-6 .
CASTQGTRTPYEQYF TGTGCCAGCACCCAAGGGACAAGAACACCCTACGAGCAGTACTTC TRBJ2-7 . TRBV28 .
CASSPPGLHDNEQFF TGTGCCAGCAGTCCCCCGGGACTCCATGACAATGAGCAGTTCTTC TRBJ2-1 . TRBV28 once
CAWSTGMNTEAFF TGTGCCTGGAGTACAGGCATGAACACTGAAGCTTTCTTT TRBJ1-1 . TRBV30 once
CASSPSGAPRGHYEQYF TGCGCCAGCAGCCCGAGCGGGGCGCCCAGGGGACACTACGAGCAGTACTTC TRBJ2-7 . TRBV5-1 .
CASSPEGAGELFF TGTGCCAGCAGCCCAGAGGGGGCCGGGGAGCTGTTTTTT TRBJ2-2 . TRBV7-3 .
CASSIGWTPTEAFF TGTGCCAGTAGTATCGGGTGGACACCCACTGAAGCTTTCTTT TRBJ1-1 . TRBV19 .
CASSLGGGGNTEAFF TGTGCCAGCAGCTTAGGGGGGGGCGGGAACACTGAAGCTTTCTTT TRBJ1-1 . TRBV7-2 once
CASSGRVHGNTIYF TGCGCCAGCAGCGGCAGGGTGCACGGAAACACCATATATTTT TRBJ1-3 . TRBV4-1 .
CAISERASGDTDTQYF TGTGCCATCAGTGAGAGGGCTAGCGGGGACACAGATACGCAGTATTTT TRBJ2-3 TRBD2 TRBV10-3 .
CASSPDRGHTGELFF TGCGCCAGCAGCCCCGACAGGGGGCACACCGGGGAGCTGTTTTTT TRBJ2-2 TRBD1 TRBV5-1 .
CASSSRQGGSYNEQFF TGTGCCAGCAGCAGTCGACAGGGCGGCTCCTACAATGAGCAGTTCTTC TRBJ2-1 TRBD1 TRBV11-2 .
CAISTIAGGDNEQFF TGTGCCATCAGCACAATAGCGGGGGGAGACAATGAGCAGTTCTTC TRBJ2-1 TRBD2 TRBV10-3 .
CASKWDRGTDTQYF TGTGCCAGCAAATGGGACAGGGGAACAGATACGCAGTATTTT TRBJ2-3 TRBD1 TRBV6-5 once
CASSGDLRANTGELFF TGTGCCAGCAGTGGGGACTTGCGGGCGAACACCGGGGAGCTGTTTTTT TRBJ2-2 . TRBV2 .
CASSFSGNEQYF TGTGCCAGCAGCTTCTCCGGGAACGAGCAGTACTTC TRBJ2-7 . TRBV5-4 .
CASSHLGSKNIQYF TGTGCCAGCAGCCACCTAGGATCCAAAAACATTCAGTACTTC TRBJ2-4 . TRBV3-1/TRBV3-2 .
CASSLGDRGYEQYF TGTGCCAGCAGCTTGGGGGACAGGGGGTACGAGCAGTACTTC TRBJ2-7 TRBD1 TRBV5-4 once
CASSGHRTAMNTEAFF TGTGCCAGCAGTGGTCATAGGACAGCCATGAACACTGAAGCTTTCTTT TRBJ1-1 . TRBV6-1 .
CASSLDRNTGELFF TGCGCCAGCAGCTTGGACAGGAACACCGGGGAGCTGTTTTTT TRBJ2-2 . TRBV5-1 .
CASSLAGGYPSGANVLTF TGTGCCAGCAGCTTGGCCGGGGGGTATCCCTCTGGGGCCAACGTCCTGACTTTC TRBJ2-6 TRBD2 TRBV5-5 .
CASSLQVEQYF TGTGCCAGCTCGCTGCAGGTGGAGCAGTACTTC TRBJ2-7 . TRBV25-1 .
CASSQEDSNTDTQYF TGCGCCAGCAGCCAAGAAGACAGTAACACAGATACGCAGTATTTT TRBJ2-3 . TRBV4-3 .
CASSLILGNTEAFF TGTGCCAGCAGCCTAATCCTTGGGAACACTGAAGCTTTCTTT TRBJ1-1 . TRBV7-9 .
CATVRLAYEQYF TGTGCCACCGTGAGGTTGGCCTACGAGCAGTACTTC TRBJ2-7 . TRBV24-1 .
CASSTEGAGTGTTDTQYF TGTGCCAGCAGCACCGAGGGCGCCGGGACAGGGACCACAGATACGCAGTATTTT TRBJ2-3 TRBD1 TRBV27 .
CASSQPGLAGGNTGELFF TGTGCCAGCAGCCAACCGGGACTAGCGGGAGGGAACACCGGGGAGCTGTTTTTT TRBJ2-2 TRBD2 TRBV4-2 .
CASSYGTAETQYF TGTGCCAGCAGTTACGGGACAGCCGAGACCCAGTACTTC TRBJ2-5 TRBD1 TRBV6-5 .
CATSRGGGSDQPQHF TGTGCCACCAGCAGAGGGGGGGGCAGTGATCAGCCCCAGCATTTT TRBJ1-5 . TRBV15 .
CASSLAASTDTQYF TGTGCCAGCAGCCTAGCGGCTAGCACAGATACGCAGTATTTT TRBJ2-3 TRBD2 TRBV27 .
CASSASGRAYNEQFF TGTGCCAGCAGCGCGAGCGGGAGGGCCTACAATGAGCAGTTCTTC TRBJ2-1 TRBD2 TRBV3-1/TRBV3-2 once
CASGTRQLQSRYF TGTGCTAGTGGCACCCGACAGCTCCAGAGTCGGTACTTC TRBJ2-7 . TRBV12-5 .
CASSGDRRQSTSGRAYNEQFF TGTGCCAGCAGTGGGGATCGGCGTCAATCGACTAGCGGGAGAGCATACAATGAGCAGTTCTTC TRBJ2-1 TRBD2 TRBV2 .
CASSYDEESYEQYF TGTGCCAGCAGCTATGACGAGGAAAGCTACGAGCAGTACTTC TRBJ2-7 . TRBV7-2 .
CASSYEASEQYF TGTGCCAGCAGTTACGAGGCGAGCGAGCAGTACTTC TRBJ2-7 . TRBV6-2/TRBV6-3 .
CASSLVPRETQYF TGCGCCAGCAGCTTGGTTCCCCGGGAGACCCAGTACTTC TRBJ2-5 . TRBV5-1 .
CASRHSGISYNEQFF TGCGCCAGTCGTCATAGCGGGATCTCCTACAATGAGCAGTTCTTC TRBJ2-1 TRBD2 TRBV10-1 once
CASSQDWGQGADTQYF TGCGCCAGCAGCCAAGATTGGGGCCAGGGTGCAGATACGCAGTATTTT TRBJ2-3 . TRBV4-3 .
CASSLLAGDTQYF TGTGCCAGCAGCTTATTAGCGGGAGATACGCAGTATTTT TRBJ2-3 TRBD2 TRBV7-9 once
CASTTAWGEDTQYF TGTGCCAGCACCACCGCCTGGGGGGAGGATACGCAGTATTTT TRBJ2-3 . TRBV6-5 .
CASSISTSGGYEQYF TGTGCCAGTAGTATTTCAACTAGCGGCGGATACGAGCAGTACTTC TRBJ2-7 TRBD2 TRBV19 .